This paragraph reports one TCR beta chain. Germline-derived CDR1 and CDR2 are SQVTM and ANQGSEA. The CDR3 is 12 residues long. With V trimmed by 6 bases and J by 3 bases, 1 base remained unmatched. This entry belongs to a study of low-dose radiotherapy and immunotherapy resistance in tumors. Study as a whole: Doses of 0.5 Gy per fraction every 2 weeks, totaling 6.5 Gy, went to Cohort 1. Cohort 2's total reached 13 Gy over 26 weeks, at 1 Gy per fraction every two weeks.

Covering alpha and beta chains, TRAV- and TRBV-specific primers were used for the first-strand cDNA. TCR amplification ran 15 to 25 PCR cycles using constant-region and V-primer adapter primers. TCRdb redid the calling of the reads with MiXCR, one entry per CDR3 protein. This table holds some 71,000 distinct CDR3 sequences, around 32% found once. Time point in this sample: before trial treatment. Advanced solid tumors lacking tumor-infiltrating lymphocytes were present in eligible patients. The sample here was PBMCs, taken before treatment. The chain joins TRBV29-1 to TRBJ2-7, with 11 bases matching TRBD2. This receptor was identified in a female donor with ovarian cancer. The CDR3 DNA follows: TGCAGCGTCGGGACTAGCGGCTACGAGCAGTACTTC. Translation gives CSVGTSGYEQYF.